The T cell receptor beta chain under discussion was sequenced for a study of vaccination effects on CD4 cells after COVID-19. Remarks on this clone: As yet, its antigen is unknown.

Repertoires were generated with immunoSEQ multiplex PCR, while TCRdb's copy carries only in-frame clones and drops some. The table has fewer than 55,000 clones, approximately 79% seen once; the top ten hold just over 6%. Under the ViraFEST assay, PBMC were stimulated with viral peptide pools so that antigen-specific CD4+ T cells expanded. Sequencing was performed afterwards. Following 10 days of culture, CD4+ T cells were isolated. None of the vaccinated had previously contracted SARS-CoV-2, and their nucleocapsid antibodies tested negative. The V end was cut by 0 bases, the J end by 0 bases, with 6 bases between. This CDR3 spans 14 amino acids. Looked up from germline, CDR1 is SGHRS and CDR2 is YFSETQ.

This sequence joins TRBV5-1 and TRBJ2-5; D not resolved. This material consisted of CD4+ T cells from PBMCs cultured with HCoV-OC43 spike peptides, taken before COVID-19 vaccination. The subset here: HCoV-OC43 spike overlapping peptide pool stimulation. This TCR derives from a human donor who received a COVID-19 vaccine. Here the CDR3 reads CASSLGLNQETQYF. The CDR3 nucleotides are TGCGCCAGCAGCTTGGGTCTGAACCAAGAGACCCAGTACTTC.